In this sample, the clone carrying this T cell receptor (beta chain) turned up a few times. Antigen: not known. CDR3 length: 17 amino acids. V was pared by 1 base and J by 3 bases, with 12 bases of the junction left unmatched. In germline, CDR1 is LGHNA, CDR2 YSLEER. Expressed TCRB transcripts got sequenced, as all isolated RNA was reverse transcribed. Using immunoSEQ multiplex PCR, the repertoire was profiled, and TCRdb retains in-frame clones only, with some absent. The table has approximately 340,000 clones, about 16% seen once; the top ten hold around 0.02%. These data come from a study of beta chain features in type 1 diabetes. Study-wide points: A PCR bias possibly favoring shorter templates would apply equally to patients and controls. Compared to healthy donors, patients appeared to have naive, central memory and Treg TCRB repertoires that were more alike.

Material: naive CD4+ T cells from blood. The V and J genes are TRBV4-3 and TRBJ2-7, with 7 positions matching TRBD1. The sequence derives from a young woman in good health. The CDR3 nucleotides are TGCGCCAGCAGCCAAGGTTATTCGGGACAGAAACTCTACGAGCAGTACTTC. This codes for CASSQGYSGQKLYEQYF.